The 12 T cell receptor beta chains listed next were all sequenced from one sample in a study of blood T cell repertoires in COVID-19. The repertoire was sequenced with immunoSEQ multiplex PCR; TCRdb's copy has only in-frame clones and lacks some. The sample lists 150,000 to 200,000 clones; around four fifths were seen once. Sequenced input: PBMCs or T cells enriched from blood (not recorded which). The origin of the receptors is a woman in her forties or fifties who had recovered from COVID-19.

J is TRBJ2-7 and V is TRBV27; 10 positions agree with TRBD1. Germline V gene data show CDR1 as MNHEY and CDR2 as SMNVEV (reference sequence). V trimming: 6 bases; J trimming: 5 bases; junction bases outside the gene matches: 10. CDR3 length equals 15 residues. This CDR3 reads CASRASGTGANEQYF. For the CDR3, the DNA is TGTGCCAGCAGAGCTTCCGGGACAGGGGCCAACGAGCAGTACTTC.

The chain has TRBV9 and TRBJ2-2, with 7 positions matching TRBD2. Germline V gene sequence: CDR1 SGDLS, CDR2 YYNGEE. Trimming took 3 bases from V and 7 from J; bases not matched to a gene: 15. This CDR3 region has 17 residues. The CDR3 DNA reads TGTGCCAGCAGCGCAACAGCCCGGACTAGTTCGCACGGGGAGCTGTTTTTT. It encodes CASSATARTSSHGELFF.

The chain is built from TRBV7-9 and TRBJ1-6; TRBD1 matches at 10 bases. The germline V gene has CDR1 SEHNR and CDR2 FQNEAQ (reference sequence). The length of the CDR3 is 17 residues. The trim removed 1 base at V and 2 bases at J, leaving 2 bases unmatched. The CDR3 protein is CASSLGGTGAYNSPLHF. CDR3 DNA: TGTGCCAGCAGCTTAGGGGGGACAGGGGCCTATAATTCACCCCTCCACTTT. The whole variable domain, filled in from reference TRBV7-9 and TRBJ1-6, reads DTGVSQNPRHKITKRGQNVTFRCDPISEHNRLYWYRQTLGQGPEFLTYFQNEAQLEKSRLLSDRFSAERPKGSFSTLEIQRTEQGDSAMYLCASSLGGTGAYNSPLHFGNGTRLTVT.

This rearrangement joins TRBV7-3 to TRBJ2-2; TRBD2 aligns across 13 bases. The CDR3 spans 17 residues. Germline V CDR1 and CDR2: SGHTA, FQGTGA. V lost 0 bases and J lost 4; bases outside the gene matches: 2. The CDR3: CASSLTRTSGSTGELFF. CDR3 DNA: TGTGCCAGCAGCTTAACGCGGACTAGCGGGAGCACCGGGGAGCTGTTTTTT.

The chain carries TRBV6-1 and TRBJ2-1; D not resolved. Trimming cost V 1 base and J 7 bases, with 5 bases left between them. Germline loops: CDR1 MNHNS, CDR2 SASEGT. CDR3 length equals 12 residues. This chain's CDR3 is CASSEGGNEQFF. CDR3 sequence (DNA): TGTGCCAGCAGTGAAGGAGGAAATGAGCAGTTCTTC.

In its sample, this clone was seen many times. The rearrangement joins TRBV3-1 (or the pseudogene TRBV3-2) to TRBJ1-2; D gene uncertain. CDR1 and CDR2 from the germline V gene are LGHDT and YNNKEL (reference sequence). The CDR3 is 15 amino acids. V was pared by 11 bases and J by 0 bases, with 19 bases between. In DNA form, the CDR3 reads TGTGCCCCCACCAAGTGGGAGGAAGCTAACTATGGCTACACCTTC. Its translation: CAPTKWEEANYGYTF.

The chain's CDR3 is CASRALTGGPYSNQPQHF. Written as DNA, the CDR3 is TGTGCCAGCCGTGCCCTGACAGGGGGTCCCTATAGCAATCAGCCCCAGCATTTT. The chain has TRBV27 and TRBJ1-5, with TRBD1 matching 9 bases. Losses at the gene ends were 8 bases for V and 0 bases for J; bases not matched to a gene: 14. CDR3 length: 18 residues. Germline CDR1 reads MNHEY; CDR2 reads SMNVEV (reference sequence).

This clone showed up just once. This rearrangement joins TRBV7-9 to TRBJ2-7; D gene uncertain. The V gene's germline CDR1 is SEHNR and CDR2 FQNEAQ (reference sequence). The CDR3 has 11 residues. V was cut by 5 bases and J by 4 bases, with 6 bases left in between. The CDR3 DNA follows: TGTGCCAGCAGCGAGGAATACGAGCAGTACTTC. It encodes CASSEEYEQYF.

The CDR3 is CASRIQTVLNTEAFF. CDR3 DNA sequence: TGTGCCAGCCGGATTCAGACAGTATTGAACACTGAAGCTTTCTTT. The chain uses TRBV19 and TRBJ1-1; TRBD1 is a possible D gene (5 bases). The CDR3 contains 15 residues. Germline V gene data show CDR1 as LNHDA and CDR2 as SQIVND (reference sequence). Between the trimmed V and J ends, which lost 9 bases and 0 bases, there was a span of 17 bases.

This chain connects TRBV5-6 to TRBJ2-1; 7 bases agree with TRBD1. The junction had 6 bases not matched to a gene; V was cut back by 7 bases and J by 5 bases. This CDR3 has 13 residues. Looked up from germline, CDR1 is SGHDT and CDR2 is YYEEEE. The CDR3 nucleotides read TGTGCCAGCCTACGGGACAGTCACAATGAGCAGTTCTTC. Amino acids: CASLRDSHNEQFF.

In DNA form, the CDR3 reads TGTGCCGTCGGACAGGGGGGGACTAACACTGAAGCTTTCTTT. This sequence encodes CAVGQGGTNTEAFF. The chain recombines TRBV10-3 with TRBJ1-1, with 10 bases aligning to TRBD1. This CDR3 is 14 amino acids long. Per the germline V gene, CDR1 is ENHRY and CDR2 is SYGVKD. Trimming took 11 bases from V and 2 from J; bases not matched to a gene: 8.

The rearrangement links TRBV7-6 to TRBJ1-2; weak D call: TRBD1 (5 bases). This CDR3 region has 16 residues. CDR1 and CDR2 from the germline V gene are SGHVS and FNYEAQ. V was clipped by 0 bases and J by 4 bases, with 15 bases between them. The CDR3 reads CASSLAGGDSLYGYTF. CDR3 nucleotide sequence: TGTGCCAGCAGCTTAGCGGGGGGGGACTCCCTCTATGGCTACACCTTC.